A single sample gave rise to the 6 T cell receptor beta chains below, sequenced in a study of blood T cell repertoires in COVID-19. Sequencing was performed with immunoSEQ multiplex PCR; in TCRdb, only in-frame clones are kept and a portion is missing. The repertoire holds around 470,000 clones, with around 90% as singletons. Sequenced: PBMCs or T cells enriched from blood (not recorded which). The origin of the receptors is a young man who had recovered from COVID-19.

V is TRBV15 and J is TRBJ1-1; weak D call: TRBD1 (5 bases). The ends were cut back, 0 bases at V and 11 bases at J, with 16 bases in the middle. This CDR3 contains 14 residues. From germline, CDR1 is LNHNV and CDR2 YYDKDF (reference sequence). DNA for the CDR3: TGTGCCACCAGCAGAGATCACGAAGGGGCTCGGGCTTTCTTT. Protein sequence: CATSRDHEGARAFF.

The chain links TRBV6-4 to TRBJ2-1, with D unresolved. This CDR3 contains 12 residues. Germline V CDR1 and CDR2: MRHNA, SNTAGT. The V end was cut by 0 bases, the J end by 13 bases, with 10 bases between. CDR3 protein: CASSDSSLRQFF. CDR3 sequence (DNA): TGTGCCAGCAGTGACTCGAGTCTAAGACAGTTCTTC.

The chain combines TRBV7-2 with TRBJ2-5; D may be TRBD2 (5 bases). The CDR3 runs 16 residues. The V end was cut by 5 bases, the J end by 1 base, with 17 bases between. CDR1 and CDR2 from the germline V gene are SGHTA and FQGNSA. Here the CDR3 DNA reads TGTGCCAGCAGCCTAAGCCTCCTAGCCCCCCAAGAGACCCAGTACTTC. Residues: CASSLSLLAPQETQYF.

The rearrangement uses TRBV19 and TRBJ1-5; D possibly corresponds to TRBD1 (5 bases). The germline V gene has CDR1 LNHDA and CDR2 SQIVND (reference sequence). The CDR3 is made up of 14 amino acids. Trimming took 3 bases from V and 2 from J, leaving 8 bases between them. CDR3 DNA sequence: TGTGCCAGTAGTATGGGGCCTCGCAATCAGCCCCAGCATTTT. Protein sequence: CASSMGPRNQPQHF.

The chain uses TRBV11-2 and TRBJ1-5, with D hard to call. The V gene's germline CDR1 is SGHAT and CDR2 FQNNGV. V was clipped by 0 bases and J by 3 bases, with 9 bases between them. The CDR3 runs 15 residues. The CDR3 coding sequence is TGTGCCAGCAGCTTAGATGGCCAGGTCAATCAGCCCCAGCATTTT. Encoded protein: CASSLDGQVNQPQHF.

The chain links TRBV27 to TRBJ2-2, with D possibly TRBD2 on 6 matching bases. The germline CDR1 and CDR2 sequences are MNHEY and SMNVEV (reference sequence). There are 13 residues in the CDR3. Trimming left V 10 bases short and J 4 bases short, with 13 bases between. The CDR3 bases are TGTGCCACCGGAGGGCTCGGCACCGGGGAGCTGTTTTTT. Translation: CATGGLGTGELFF.